The sample holds a few counts of the clone carrying this TCR beta chain. The antigen is not known. What was amplified from RNA transcripts were TCR beta CDR3 regions. The HTBI primer set served for first-round RT-PCR of the TCR CDR3. Via MiXCR, TCRdb re-called the multiplex PCR reads, giving one row per CDR3 protein. The table shows 700,000 or so distinct CDR3 sequences, with about a sixth occurring only once. The data were obtained in a study of T cells in Graves' hyperthyroidism and ophthalmopathy. CDR1 and CDR2 (germline): MDHEN, SYDVKM. CDR3 length: 14 residues. Trimming removed 2 bases at V and 8 bases at J, with 15 bases between. General study points: Through a model of 13 V-J features, ophthalmopathy was separated from stable hyperthyroidism. Prediction of ophthalmopathy progression came a median approximately 6 months pre-onset. Blood also held most thyroid clonotypes expanded beyond 0.001.

This TCR was recovered from a young man with Graves' hyperthyroidism. Sequences were obtained from blood. The chain uses TRBV28 and TRBJ1-2; TRBD1 is a possible D gene (5 bases). The CDR3 DNA is TGTGCCAGCAGTTTAATCGATGGGAGGGGAGGCTACACCTTC. Translated: CASSLIDGRGGYTF.